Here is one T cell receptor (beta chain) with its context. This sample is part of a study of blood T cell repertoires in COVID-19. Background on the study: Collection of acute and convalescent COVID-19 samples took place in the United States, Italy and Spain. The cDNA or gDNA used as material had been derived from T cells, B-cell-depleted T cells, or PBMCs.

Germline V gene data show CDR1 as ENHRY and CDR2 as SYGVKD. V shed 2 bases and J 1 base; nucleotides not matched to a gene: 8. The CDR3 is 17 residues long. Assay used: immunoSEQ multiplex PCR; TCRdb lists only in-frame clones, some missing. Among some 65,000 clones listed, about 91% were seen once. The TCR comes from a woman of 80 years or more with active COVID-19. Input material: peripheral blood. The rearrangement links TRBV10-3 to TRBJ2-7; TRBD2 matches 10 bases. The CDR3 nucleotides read TGTGCCATCAGTGAGCGTCCGACTAGCGGGTGGTCCTACGAGCAGTACTTC. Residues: CAISERPTSGWSYEQYF.